This TCR beta chain emerged from a study of Ad26.COV2.S vaccination and SARS-CoV-2 variants. On the study more broadly: Administration of Ad26.COV2.S was intramuscular, either once or twice 56 days apart. Study-wide findings and caveats: Total responses of T cells may have been underestimated by the analyses of TCR breadth and depth. Reportedly, after vaccination the spike-specific CD8+ and CD4+ T cell responses displayed substantial breadth.

Sample treatment: roughly 18 received Ad26.COV2.S at low or high dose, single or two shots; 5 received placebo; per-sample allocation not given. Collection of the samples took place on day 63 after the first injection of vaccine or placebo. The study used a vaccine consisting of an Ad26 vector that expressed Wuhan-strain SARS-CoV-2 spike. Clones were sequenced by immunoSEQ multiplex PCR, and TCRdb holds only the in-frame ones, with some missing. The data contain about 350,000 clones, around 90% of them singletons. With 3 bases clipped from V and 7 bases from J, the junction kept 9 bases outside the gene matches. In germline, CDR1 is MNHEY, CDR2 SMNVEV (reference sequence). The CDR3 consists of 15 residues. Note on this clone: Its antigen is not identified.

The V call is TRBV27, the J call TRBJ1-2; 9 bases map to TRBD1. The starting material was peripheral blood, obtained in a trial of Ad26.COV2.S vaccine versus placebo. The clonotype originates from a person aged 18-65 years who received the Ad26.COV2.S COVID-19 vaccine or a placebo. The CDR3 sequence: CASSLGGQGWGGYTF. In nucleotides, the CDR3 is TGTGCCAGCAGTTTGGGGGGACAGGGATGGGGTGGCTACACCTTC.